One and the same sample provided the 18 T cell receptor beta chains below, sequenced in a study of cytomegalovirus exposure and HLA in healthy donors. With 60 Vbeta and 13 Jbeta primers, the PCR was carried out. TCRdb keeps only in-frame clones here, not all; method: immunoSEQ multiplex PCR. The sample lists under 40,000 clones, more than 80% occurring once. The material sequenced was PBMCs. The receptors stem from a woman between 40 and 50 years old in good health and CMV-seronegative.

The genes are TRBV19 and TRBJ1-2, with D hard to call. Germline CDR1 reads LNHDA; CDR2 reads SQIVND (reference sequence). The CDR3 contains 13 residues. Trimming left V 10 bases short and J 4 bases short, with 16 bases between. The CDR3: CATKEGGFYGYTF. The CDR3 DNA sequence: TGTGCCACCAAGGAAGGAGGGTTCTATGGCTACACCTTC.

This clone was counted only a few times. The rearrangement uses TRBV7-3 and TRBJ1-3, with D maybe TRBD1 (6 bases). The CDR3 is 15 residues long. Trimming stripped 1 base from V and 2 bases from J, with 9 bases between. CDR1 SGHTA and CDR2 FQGTGA come from the germline V gene. Here the CDR3 DNA reads TGTGCCAGCAGCTTAAAGCCAGGGGCTGGAAACACCATATATTTT. This sequence encodes CASSLKPGAGNTIYF.

The CDR3 nucleotides read TGCGCCAGCAGCGACCCGGGCACTGAAGCTTTCTTT. Protein sequence: CASSDPGTEAFF. The chain is built from TRBV5-1 and TRBJ1-1; D is undetermined. V was trimmed by 4 bases and J by 4 bases, leaving 8 bases between them. This CDR3 is built from 12 residues. Germline assignment: CDR1 SGHRS and CDR2 YFSETQ.

The rearrangement links TRBV29-1 to TRBJ2-2, with D possibly being TRBD1 (5 bases). The CDR3 consists of 13 residues. CDR1 is SQVTM and CDR2 is ANQGSEA in the germline V gene. V lost 8 bases to trimming and J lost 0 bases, with 10 bases between them. The CDR3 region is CSFRTSNTGELFF. The CDR3 DNA reads TGCAGCTTTCGGACATCGAACACCGGGGAGCTGTTTTTT.

This clone has just one count. The chain joins TRBV18 to TRBJ2-5, with D maybe TRBD2 (5 bases). The CDR3 has 13 amino acids. Between the trimmed V and J ends, which lost 3 bases and 5 bases, there was a span of 10 bases. CDR1 is KGHSH, CDR2 LQKENI, per germline. The CDR3 loop reads CASSPARGETQYF. The CDR3 DNA reads as TGTGCCAGCTCACCGGCACGGGGTGAGACCCAGTACTTC.

The chain is built from TRBV4-2 and TRBJ2-1; D perhaps matches TRBD1 (6 bases). Between the trimmed V and J ends, which lost 2 bases and 8 bases, there was a span of 16 bases. Looked up from germline, CDR1 is LGHNA and CDR2 is YNFKEQ. This CDR3 comprises 15 residues. In DNA, the CDR3 is TGTGCCAGCAGCCAAACCCCCCAGGGGCAGGATGAGCAGTTCTTC. Translated, it gives CASSQTPQGQDEQFF.

This clone was picked up a small number of times. The chain couples TRBV5-1 to TRBJ2-1; 15 bases line up with TRBD2. This CDR3 has 14 amino acids. Germline lookup yields CDR1 SGHRS and CDR2 YFSETQ. Trimming cost V 5 bases and J 10 bases; bases outside gene matches: 4. Here the CDR3 DNA reads TGCGCCAGCAGTCCCGGGACTAGCGGGGGGGAGCAGTTCTTC. This encodes CASSPGTSGGEQFF.

This clone was seen only a few times. The J gene is TRBJ1-2, the V gene TRBV6-5, with 7 bases lining up with TRBD1. Germline CDR1 reads MNHEY; CDR2 reads SVGAGI. The CDR3 loop spans 13 amino acids. After removal of 2 bases from V and 8 bases from J, the junction contained 5 bases not matched to a gene. CDR3 nucleotide sequence: TGTGCCAGCAGTTACCATGACAGGGAAGGCTACACCTTC. It yields the protein CASSYHDREGYTF.

The table lists this clone with a few counts. V is TRBV7-3 and J is TRBJ1-3; 7 bases map to TRBD1. Per germline, CDR1 SGHTA and CDR2 FQGTGA. Trimming at V came to 1 base and at J to 5 bases, leaving 8 bases not matched to a gene. The CDR3 loop spans 16 amino acids. The CDR3 DNA reads TGTGCCAGCAGCTTAAAACCAGGGGGTATCAGAAACACCATATATTTT. Translation gives CASSLKPGGIRNTIYF.

The chain is built from TRBV2 and TRBJ1-6, with 9 nucleotides matching TRBD1. The CDR3 length is 17 residues. Germline lookup yields CDR1 SNHLY and CDR2 FYNNEI. The ends lost 4 bases at V and 10 bases at J; junction bases unmatched: 14. CDR3 protein: CASSVQGARMGGSPLHF. In DNA form, the CDR3 reads TGTGCCAGCAGTGTACAGGGGGCGCGAATGGGTGGATCACCCCTCCACTTT.

The chain recombines TRBV7-9 with TRBJ2-3, with TRBD2 as a possible D gene (5 bases). In germline, CDR1 is SEHNR, CDR2 FQNEAQ (reference sequence). This CDR3 is built from 13 residues. The V end lost 5 bases, the J end lost 6 bases, and 12 bases lay between the germline ends. CDR3 residues: CASSASSADTQYF. As DNA, the CDR3 is TGTGCCAGCAGCGCCAGTAGCGCCGATACGCAGTATTTT.

This CDR3 reads CASRWAPPNEQFF. CDR3 in DNA: TGTGCCAGCAGGTGGGCCCCCCCCAATGAGCAGTTCTTC. This rearrangement joins TRBV6-6 to TRBJ2-1, with D unresolved. The CDR3 consists of 13 residues. V shed 6 bases and J shed 6 bases, with 12 bases lying between them. Germline values: CDR1 MNHNY, CDR2 SVGAGI (reference sequence).

The rearrangement uses TRBV7-2 and TRBJ2-3, with 9 bases that match TRBD2. The CDR3 runs to 17 residues. J gave up 2 bases and V 2 bases, and 8 bases lay outside the gene matches. The V gene's germline CDR1 is SGHTA and CDR2 FQGNSA. This CDR3 reads CASSLRLAGTLTDTQYF. The CDR3 DNA is TGTGCCAGCAGCTTAAGGCTAGCGGGGACCCTCACAGATACGCAGTATTTT.

This chain joins TRBV29-1 and TRBJ2-3, with 11 bases matching TRBD1. The V gene end was trimmed by 5 bases and the J gene end by 4 bases; junction bases not matched to a gene: 5. The CDR3 sequence is 14 residues long. Per the germline V gene, CDR1 is SQVTM and CDR2 is ANQGSEA. CDR3 in DNA: TGCAGCGTTCGGGACAGGGGGGCTTCAGATACGCAGTATTTT. Encoded protein: CSVRDRGASDTQYF.

The chain is built from TRBV28 and TRBJ2-1; 8 nucleotides match TRBD2. The CDR3 is 12 residues long. Germline V gene sequence: CDR1 MDHEN, CDR2 SYDVKM. Unmatched junction bases numbered 9, after V lost 11 bases and J lost 9 bases. CDR3 sequence (DNA): TGTGCCTGGAAGAGTGCGGGGGGTGAGCAGTTCTTC. It is translated as CAWKSAGGEQFF.

The V gene is TRBV28, the J gene TRBJ1-4; unclear D gene. The CDR3 runs to 14 residues. Trimming removed 5 bases from V and 8 bases from J, with 15 bases in between. Germline loops: CDR1 MDHEN, CDR2 SYDVKM. The CDR3 DNA sequence: TGTGCCAGCAGTGACTCCGGGGTGGGCGAAAAACTGTTTTTT. Protein sequence: CASSDSGVGEKLFF. Looking up the rest from reference TRBV28 and TRBJ1-4 gives the full variable domain: DVKVTQSSRYLVKRTGEKVFLECVQDMDHENMFWYRQDPGLGLRLIYFSYDVKMKEKGDIPEGYSVSREKKERFSLILESASTNQTSMYLCASSDSGVGEKLFFGSGTQLSVL.

The chain has TRBV9 and TRBJ2-1; 7 bases are shared with TRBD2. Germline values: CDR1 SGDLS, CDR2 YYNGEE. CDR3 length: 15 residues. With 0 bases clipped from V and 4 bases from J, the junction kept 4 bases outside the gene matches. The CDR3 DNA follows: TGTGCCAGCAGCGTAGCTAGCGGCCTTTACAATGAGCAGTTCTTC. Translating gives CASSVASGLYNEQFF.

The chain couples TRBV11-1 to TRBJ2-2; D might be TRBD2 (6 bases). There are 14 residues in the CDR3. Between the trimmed V and J ends, which lost 5 bases and 4 bases, there was a span of 11 bases. Germline V gene data show CDR1 as SGHAT and CDR2 as FQDESV (reference sequence). As DNA, the CDR3 is TGTGCCAGCAGCGTCACAGCGGGCACCGGGGAGCTGTTTTTT. Translating gives CASSVTAGTGELFF.